This record concerns one TCR beta chain sequence. This receptor's antigen is unknown. No much larger clone is present one base from it, and per-base qualities are unavailable. This specimen comes from a study of cytomegalovirus exposure and HLA in healthy donors (dated by TCRdb to about 2017). In the study overall: According to an earlier analysis of 587 of the donors, about 190 million T cells yielded 117 million unique TCR beta sequences and 276 Gb of sequence data. An early release that covered 500 to 800 HLA-typed donors contained around 300 gigabases of sequencing data and about 84 million unique TCR sequences. Of the 350 to 450 genotyped donors, 70% to 90% were placed in the genetic ancestry cluster associated with self-reported Caucasian donors. The study was designed to test whether signatures of past pathogen exposure could be identified by cataloging public T cell receptors. The T cell repertoires of some 670 subjects were profiled by immunosequencing and related to cytomegalovirus serostatus. In addition to the first cohort of approximately 670 subjects, a separate validation cohort of approximately 130 different subjects was used. To predict cytomegalovirus infection status, the study combined high-throughput TCR immunosequencing, statistical association of individual TCRs with disease status, and machine learning. To study patterns of TCR occurrence, a later analysis re-analyzed previously published TCR beta repertoires from 666 donors and added high-resolution HLA genotyping. Rather than drawing on any new phenotypic data, the later analysis identified candidate immune exposures from TCR beta sequences and the way those sequences occurred across donors. In an earlier analysis of a few hundred of the donors, high-throughput TCR beta sequencing was used to judge whether each TCR beta V gene segment behaved as functional or pseudogenic. Donor age, sex, ethnicity and CMV serostatus were compiled together with the repertoire data. In a later genetic analysis, genome-wide SNP genotypes for about 55% of the roughly 700 donors were used, and that subset was treated as a discovery cohort. Every repertoire in the discovery cohort had been generated on one and the same sequencing platform. HLA typing included class I and class II loci at four-digit resolution. Typing coverage varied by locus: roughly 620-630 donors for A, B, C, DRB1 and DQB1; roughly 520 for DQA1; around 570 for DPA1; 450 to 480 for DPB1. Roughly five DR-DQ haplotypes were treated as single units for association and clustering because of strong linkage in the cohort. Among around 400 genotyped donors of the cohort, an average of roughly 230,000 unique TCR beta nucleotide sequences was sequenced per donor, of which 15% to 20% were non-productive. Broad study findings and their caveats: When HLA alleles, especially DR and DQ, strongly co-occurred, attributing TCR associations to individual alleles was difficult. The study listed 164 TCR beta chains as associated with cytomegalovirus. HLA typing was unavailable for some donors at each locus, so association tests used only the typed subset. The classifier was reported to diagnose cytomegalovirus status with high specificity and sensitivity in both the original and validation cohorts. Linkage disequilibrium might explain the correlated functional status among segregating V segments, but an unknown experimental factor could not be ruled out. A later genetic analysis associated a missense DCLRE1C variant with V-gene and J-gene trimming of TCR beta chains, and an independent cohort replicated the association. In a later analysis, most CMV-associated TCR beta chains were found to appear HLA-restricted, with HLA associations seemingly driven largely by CMV exposure. A further reported finding was that TCR beta sequences accurately predicted the HLA-A and HLA-B alleles for most subjects in the first cohort. A later analysis associated about 17,000 TCR beta sequences with specific HLA alleles at a false discovery rate of 0.05. A cluster of highly shared sequence variants was judged likely to be a technical artifact of the sequencing pipeline. The presence/absence analyses assumed that sequencing depth was roughly uniform across donors, and that assumption may not be true. In an earlier analysis of about 600 of the donors, most TCR beta V segments appeared in productive rearrangements about 90% or about 30% of the time, broadly matching IMGT annotations. The 87-base-pair reads could not distinguish some IMGT-functional V segments, including TRBV6-2 and TRBV6-3, so those segments were excluded. In a later analysis, HLA-associated TCR beta chains were found to be more clonally expanded and to have lower generation probabilities than equally common non-associated chains. Most TCR sequences were seen in very few donors, while some public TCRs were found in many individuals. According to the authors, the approach could potentially be generalized to other disease states and immunological phenotypes. In vitro tests confirmed that a few of the cytomegalovirus-associated TCR beta chains recognize cytomegalovirus antigens. This cohort had only TCR beta chains sequenced, and the lack of alpha or paired-chain data limited which features could be detected. Around 16 rarely observed V segments, including chromosome 9 orphons, were excluded from the earlier analysis of some 590 of the donors because counts were too low. For the cohort, immune exposure information was limited to CMV serostatus. A later analysis found that TCR association rates varied across HLA loci, with DRB1 alleles showing the most associated TCRs and HLA-C alleles the fewest. Several of the top co-occurrence clusters appeared to be linked to parvovirus B19, influenza, CMV and Epstein-Barr virus, according to a later analysis. Compared with the roughly 670-donor mean, donors in an Asian-associated ancestry cluster had fewer N-insertions in productive TCRs, according to a later genetic analysis.

V and J are trimmed by 1 base and 2 bases, and the gene matches miss 1 base of the junction. CDR1 SGHDT and CDR2 YYEEEE are derived from the germline V gene. The CDR3, cysteine through phenylalanine, is 14 amino acids long. Left in the record is the CDR3 DNA by itself, 42 bases read in frame from the first base. The library was prepared using the immunoSEQ multiplex PCR assay. For the multiplex PCR, a mixture combining 60 forward primers for TCR Vbeta segments and 13 reverse primers for TCR Jbeta segments was used. A multiplex PCR assay on genomic DNA amplified the CDR3 region of rearranged TCR beta genes. Amplified TCR beta libraries were sequenced as 87-base-pair reads on the Illumina HiSeq System. On the study's bioinformatics: A later analysis counted some 74 million unique TCR beta chains across the 550 to 750 repertoires, and some 12 million of these chains were shared by at least two donors. To remove PCR and sequencing errors, raw reads were error-corrected and collapsed into unique sequences using a nearest-neighbor algorithm that merged closely related sequences. CDR3 sequences were aligned to IMGT reference sequences to assign V, D and J gene segments. For a sequence to be retained, a match of at least six nucleotides was required to both a V gene segment and a J gene segment. Rearrangements were called productive when the CDR3 lacked stop codons and stayed in frame with V and J; all others were non-productive. Following IMGT convention, CDR3 was defined as the stretch from the second conserved V-encoded cysteine to the conserved J-encoded phenylalanine. The earlier analysis of approximately 590 of the donors excluded any sequence lacking an unambiguous match to a single V gene segment. In an earlier analysis of 587 of the donors, a V segment was called functional when productive rearrangements were above 56.7%, and segregating when the standard deviation between donors exceeded 5%. A statistical classification framework was built to diagnose cytomegalovirus status from the catalog of TCR beta chain sequences. V and J gene assignment, in a later analysis, came from comparing TCR nucleotide sequences with IMGT/GENE-DB human TR gene sequences. A later analysis assigned CDR3 sequences and most-parsimonious VDJ recombination scenarios with the TCRdist pipeline. In a later analysis, every TCR beta chain was defined by the combination of its CDR3 amino acid sequence and its V-gene family, and reads without a unique V-gene family were dropped. In a later analysis, fewer than 600 highly shared, low-generation-probability nucleotide sequences were removed to address suspected cross-contamination and a sequencing artifact. A later analysis calculated a clonal expansion index for each public chain from normalized within-repertoire ranks of inferred template counts. In a later analysis, generation probabilities were computed with a VDJ recombination model fitted to out-of-frame rearrangements, and the resulting probabilities were checked against IGoR. In a later analysis, hypergeometric tests were used to score TCR-TCR, TCR-HLA and TCR-CMV co-occurrence, with a repertoire-size bias correction applied to TCR pairs. To estimate false discovery rates, a later analysis permuted the HLA or CMV assignments 20 times. A later analysis grouped co-occurring TCRs with DBSCAN, adding TCRdist sequence similarity when clustering within HLA-allele-positive subsets. For co-occurrence clustering, repertoires with fewer than 30,000 or more than 120,000 public chains were excluded, along with a handful of repertoires with anomalous nucleotide sharing. TCRdb provides this immuneACCESS table in a form limited to in-frame rearrangements. Some clones are lacking; in checked studies, under half of them reflect an unresolved V gene, and why the rest are absent is not known. V and J calls and clone size are those listed in that table; D and trimming were worked out from the DNA. Within this sample are 140,000 to 150,000 clones, with about 64% of them counted one time only. The ten largest clones represent roughly 4.7% of the sample.

In total, 630 or so healthy bone marrow donors made up the cohort. At the time of sampling, every cohort member was nominally healthy, though immune exposures that went unrecorded were likely present. The donor tested CMV seronegative, placing the donor among the roughly 340 seronegative members of the cohort. A peripheral blood sample was collected from each donor, and TCR beta sequencing was performed on peripheral blood mononuclear cells. The Qiagen DNeasy Blood Extraction Kit was used to extract genomic DNA from the blood cell samples. The chain employs TRBV5-6 and TRBJ2-7; 9 bases in the junction line up with TRBD1. The receptor comes from a man between 60 and 70 years old in good health and CMV-seronegative. Material for sequencing was PBMCs. This receptor has the CDR3 CASSLYRGPYEQYF. The DNA is TGTGCCAGCAGCTTGTACAGGGGGCCCTACGAGCAGTACTTC.